This T cell receptor (beta chain) was captured by sequencing in a study of early T cells in non-severe SARS-CoV-2 infection. Looking at the study overall: Bulk RNA isolated from unsorted whole blood underwent sequencing; chains were not paired. Findings and caveats of the study: CD4 and private specificities were missed by VDJdb matching, which favored anti-spike CD8 responses.

This clonotype was detected many times. Antigen unknown. A single record per CDR3 protein comes from TCRdb applying MiXCR to the 5' RACE reads. The sample shows about 49,000 distinct CDR3 sequences, 12% of them seen only once. The CDR3 has 18 amino acids. V gave up 5 bases and J gave up 0 bases; unmatched junction bases: 9. Germline V gives CDR1 SGHTA, CDR2 FQGNSA. Sequences were obtained from whole blood. The J gene is TRBJ2-5, the V gene TRBV7-2, with 13 bases matching TRBD2. The clonotype originates from an adult who was a healthcare worker with PCR-confirmed SARS-CoV-2 infection or an uninfected control (not recorded which). The CDR3 DNA follows: TGTGCCAGCAGCGCCGAACTAGCGGGAGGGCTCTACCAAGAGACCCAGTACTTC. This translates into CASSAELAGGLYQETQYF.